The clone carrying this TCR beta chain was seen repeatedly, ten times or more. Its antigen is unidentified. This sample was included in a study of T cells in Graves' hyperthyroidism and ophthalmopathy. Whole-study findings and limits: Most expanded thyroid clonotypes above 0.001 recurred in blood.

Amplification of TCR beta CDR3 regions was performed using RNA transcripts as template. When the TCR CDR3 underwent first-round RT-PCR, the HTBI primer set was used. Each CDR3 protein is one row after TCRdb ran MiXCR on the multiplex PCR reads. The sample contains a few hundred thousand distinct CDR3 sequences, approximately 14% of which appear only once. CDR3 length: 15 residues. V lost 0 bases and J 6 bases, leaving 18 bases between the germline ends. Germline-derived CDR1 and CDR2 are DFQATT and SNEGSKA (reference sequence). The study based diagnoses on clinical symptoms, serum thyroxine and TRAb, thyroid ultrasound and orbital computed tomography.

The clonotype comes from a woman aged 30 to 39 with Graves' ophthalmopathy. The chain employs TRBV20-1 and TRBJ2-7; maybe TRBD1 (6 bases). Sequencing was carried out using blood. CDR3 nucleotides: TGCAGTGCTAGAGATTTACAGGGTCTACTTGGCGAGCAGTACTTC. It yields the protein CSARDLQGLLGEQYF.